Shown below are 4 T cell receptor beta chains from a single sample sequenced in a study of blood T cell repertoires in COVID-19. Data came from immunoSEQ multiplex PCR; TCRdb stores just in-frame clones and leaves some out. The sample shows some 15,000 clones, about 90% of them seen only once. The sequencing input was peripheral blood. The origin of the receptors is a human donor in a cohort sampled during active COVID-19.

V gene TRBV6-2 or TRBV6-3 combines with J gene TRBJ2-3; 16 bases are shared with TRBD2. The V gene's germline CDR1 is MNHEY and CDR2 SVGEGT. This CDR3 region has 21 residues. After removal of 4 bases from V and 4 bases from J, the junction contained 17 bases not matched to a gene. The CDR3 is CASSSQGLAGGPSILPDTQYF. For the CDR3, the DNA is TGTGCCAGCAGTTCCCAGGGACTAGCGGGGGGGCCCAGTATCCTCCCAGATACGCAGTATTTT.

The CDR3 region has the DNA TGTGCCAGCAGCCCCCGGGGGGACACCCCCTCTGGAAACACCATATATTTT. Translation gives CASSPRGDTPSGNTIYF. The chain employs TRBV9 and TRBJ1-3; TRBD1 is a possible D gene (6 bases). The CDR3 runs 17 residues. Trimming left V 4 bases short and J 0 bases short, with 17 bases between. Per the germline V gene, CDR1 is SGDLS and CDR2 is YYNGEE.

V usage is TRBV18 and J usage is TRBJ1-6; D gene uncertain. The V end lost 2 bases, the J end lost 8 bases, and 7 bases lay between the germline ends. Per the germline V gene, CDR1 is KGHSH and CDR2 is LQKENI. The CDR3 has 13 residues. CDR3 sequence reads: CASSPAEHSPLHF. CDR3 sequence (DNA): TGTGCCAGCTCACCAGCGGAGCATTCACCCCTCCACTTT.

The chain is built from TRBV6-1 and TRBJ1-2; tentative D call: TRBD1 (6 bases). The V end lost 0 bases, the J end lost 4 bases, and 9 bases lay between the germline ends. Germline loops: CDR1 MNHNS, CDR2 SASEGT. The CDR3 sequence is 14 residues long. This chain's CDR3 is CASSEANRAYGYTF. The CDR3 DNA reads TGTGCCAGCAGTGAAGCTAACAGGGCCTATGGCTACACCTTC.